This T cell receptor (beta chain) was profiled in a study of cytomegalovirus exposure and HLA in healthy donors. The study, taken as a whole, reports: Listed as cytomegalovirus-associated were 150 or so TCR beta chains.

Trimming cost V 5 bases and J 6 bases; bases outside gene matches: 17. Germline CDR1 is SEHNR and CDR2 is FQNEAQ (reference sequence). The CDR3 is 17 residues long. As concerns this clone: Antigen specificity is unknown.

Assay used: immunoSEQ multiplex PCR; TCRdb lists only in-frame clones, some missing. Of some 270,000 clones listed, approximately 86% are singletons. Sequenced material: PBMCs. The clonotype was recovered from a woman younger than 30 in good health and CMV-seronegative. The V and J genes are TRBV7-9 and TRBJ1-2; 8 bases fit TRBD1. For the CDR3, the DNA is TGTGCCAGCAGCCCTTGGCCTCCCGCCAGGGGGCTAGATGGCTACACCTTC. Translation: CASSPWPPARGLDGYTF.